These 13 T cell receptor beta chains were sequenced from one sample in a study of a mutant IDH1 vaccine in newly diagnosed glioma. Assay: immunoSEQ multiplex PCR; the TCRdb copy retains only in-frame clones and omits some. The data show 25,000 to 30,000 clones, around 83% seen once. This sample's time point: week 23, last vaccination. In the vaccine, a single dose held 300 ug of the mutant IDH1 20-mer peptide, along with topical imiquimod. These TCRs are of unknown antigen specificity. The sample here was PBMCs, taken from a glioma patient whose treatment included an IDH1 peptide vaccine. These receptors were obtained from a woman aged 25-40 years with glioma.

The chain carries TRBV5-1 and TRBJ2-1; D might be TRBD1 (5 bases). The CDR3 has 17 residues. Germline values: CDR1 SGHRS, CDR2 YFSETQ. V lost 4 bases, J lost 0 bases, and 17 bases lay in between. CDR3 protein: CASSLSWGPSSYNEQFF. In DNA, the CDR3 is TGCGCCAGCAGCCTCAGTTGGGGCCCTAGCTCCTACAATGAGCAGTTCTTC.

This rearrangement joins TRBV2 to TRBJ1-6, with D possibly TRBD1 on 5 matching bases. CDR3 size: 16 residues. CDR1 and CDR2 from the germline V gene are SNHLY and FYNNEI. Trimming cost V 6 bases and J 0 bases, with 12 bases left between them. CDR3 sequence reads: CASRGDRTSYNSPLHF. DNA for the CDR3: TGTGCCAGCAGGGGGGATCGGACCTCCTATAATTCACCCCTCCACTTT.

V usage is TRBV7-9 and J usage is TRBJ2-2; D not resolved. CDR3 length: 15 amino acids. Germline V gene sequence: CDR1 SEHNR, CDR2 FQNEAQ (reference sequence). With 5 bases removed from V and 0 bases from J, the gap between germline ends came to 10 bases. Written as DNA, the CDR3 is TGTGCCAGCAGCACCACGGGCCCGAACACCGGGGAGCTGTTTTTT. Protein sequence: CASSTTGPNTGELFF.

For this clone: The identical CDR3 is also encoded by other nucleotide sequences in the sample. This chain uses TRBV20-1 with TRBJ2-3; no clear D gene. Looked up from germline, CDR1 is DFQATT and CDR2 is SNEGSKA (reference sequence). V lost 5 bases and J lost 6, with 9 bases in between. CDR3 length: 11 amino acids. The CDR3 loop is CSAQSGDTQYF. CDR3 bases: TGCAGTGCTCAATCAGGCGATACGCAGTATTTT.

The chain couples TRBV4-2 to TRBJ1-2; D is ambiguous. Germline-derived CDR1 and CDR2 are LGHNA and YNFKEQ. V was clipped by 0 bases and J by 4 bases, with 15 bases between them. This CDR3 region has 16 residues. Here the CDR3 reads CASSQDSLTPSYGYTF. In DNA, the CDR3 is TGTGCCAGCAGCCAAGATTCTCTGACACCGAGCTATGGCTACACCTTC.

This clone was recorded a few times. The V gene is TRBV7-9, the J gene TRBJ2-2; 11 positions agree with TRBD2. The CDR3 is 18 amino acids. After removal of 2 bases from V and 1 base from J, the junction contained 6 bases not matched to a gene. Germline V gene sequence: CDR1 SEHNR, CDR2 FQNEAQ (reference sequence). The CDR3 reads CASSLPTSGGENTGELFF. CDR3 bases: TGTGCCAGCAGCTTACCTACTAGCGGGGGAGAGAACACCGGGGAGCTGTTTTTT.

V is TRBV5-1 and J is TRBJ2-2; 14 bases are a match to TRBD2. Germline CDR1 reads SGHRS; CDR2 reads YFSETQ. V shed 5 bases and J 0 bases; nucleotides not matched to a gene: 9. CDR3 length equals 19 residues. In nucleotides, the CDR3 is TGCGCCAGCAGTCCAACCGGGACTAGCGGGGGCTCGAACACCGGGGAGCTGTTTTTT. Its translation: CASSPTGTSGGSNTGELFF.

The chain couples TRBV5-1 to TRBJ1-3; weak D call: TRBD1 (5 bases). The CDR3 runs to 16 residues. The germline CDR1 and CDR2 sequences are SGHRS and YFSETQ. V was clipped by 4 bases and J by 2 bases, with 16 bases between them. The CDR3 DNA reads as TGCGCCAGCAGCCTGTTTGGATCGGGGGCTGGAAACACCATATATTTT. The encoded protein is CASSLFGSGAGNTIYF.

CDR3 residues: CASSIVGTGKGEAFF. The CDR3 nucleotides read TGTGCCAGTAGTATAGTCGGGACAGGGAAGGGAGAAGCTTTCTTT. The V gene is TRBV19, the J gene TRBJ1-1, with 9 bases identical to TRBD1. This CDR3 has 15 residues. The germline V gene encodes CDR1 LNHDA and CDR2 SQIVND (reference sequence). V gave up 1 base and J gave up 8 bases; unmatched junction bases: 8.

The chain recombines TRBV30 with TRBJ1-6, with 7 bases lining up with TRBD1. This CDR3 region has 14 residues. Germline V lookup: CDR1 GTSNPN, CDR2 SVGIG (reference sequence). V lost 2 bases, J lost 5 bases, and 3 bases stayed unmatched. The CDR3 region has the DNA TGTGCCTGGAGTAGGGGGACAGATAATTCACCCCTCCACTTT. The encoded protein is CAWSRGTDNSPLHF.

This sequence joins TRBV15 and TRBJ1-4, with 7 bases aligning to TRBD1. V lost 0 bases to trimming and J lost 7 bases; unmatched junction nucleotides: 5. Per the germline V gene, CDR1 is LNHNV and CDR2 is YYDKDF (reference sequence). The CDR3 runs 15 residues. This CDR3 reads CATSRDYRGSEKLFF. Here the CDR3 DNA reads TGTGCCACCAGCAGAGATTACAGGGGAAGTGAAAAACTGTTTTTT.

The CDR3 loop is CASSGPGARNSNQPQHF. The CDR3 bases are TGTGCCAGTAGCGGACCCGGGGCCCGGAATAGCAATCAGCCCCAGCATTTT. The rearrangement uses TRBV19 and TRBJ1-5, with D perhaps matching TRBD1 (5 bases). Germline V lookup: CDR1 LNHDA, CDR2 SQIVND (reference sequence). Deletions cut 6 bases from V and 0 bases from J, with 18 bases between. The CDR3 runs to 17 residues.

This sequence joins TRBV10-2 and TRBJ1-5; 7 nucleotides line up with TRBD1. The CDR3 has 13 amino acids. Losses at the gene ends were 6 bases for V and 5 bases for J; bases not matched to a gene: 4. CDR1 and CDR2 (germline): WSHSY, SAAADI. The CDR3 DNA follows: TGCGCCAGCAGCTTCACAGGGGATCAGCCCCAGCATTTT. Translation: CASSFTGDQPQHF.